This entry describes one T cell receptor beta chain. Germline V lookup: CDR1 MNHNS, CDR2 SASEGT. The V gene lost 3 bases and the J gene lost 0 bases, with 6 bases spanning the gap. The CDR3 is made up of 15 amino acids. This record belongs to a study of blood T cell repertoires in COVID-19. Libraries were prepared by immunoSEQ multiplex PCR; TCRdb keeps only in-frame clonotypes and omits some of them. The sample yields 50,000 or so clones, around 81% seen once. The V gene is TRBV6-1, the J gene TRBJ2-6; perhaps TRBD2 as D (6 bases). The receptor was derived from a woman aged 55-75 years with acute or convalescent COVID-19. The sequenced material came from peripheral blood. The CDR3 DNA is TGTGCCAGCAGTGACGGGGGCTCTGGGGCCAACGTCCTGACTTTC. As protein: CASSDGGSGANVLTF.